The sample holds a few counts of the clone carrying this T cell receptor (beta chain). As handled by the study authors: Quantification of nucleated cells was approximated via reference gene primer amplification. Only in-frame clones appear in the TCRdb table, and some are missing; sequencing was by immunoSEQ multiplex PCR. That table gives V, J and clone size, and the DNA gave D and trimming. The data show 350,000 or so clones, with roughly 87% seen just once and roughly 0.94% held by the top ten. Recovered status in Cohort 3 required two negative PCRs, clearance, or symptom resolution. These data originate in a study of blood T cell repertoires in COVID-19. Looking at the study overall: Sources were T cells, B-cell-depleted T cells, or PBMCs; the material itself was cDNA or gDNA.

This CDR3 contains 16 residues. V was clipped by 0 bases and J by 4 bases, with 15 bases between them. Looked up from germline, CDR1 is LGHDT and CDR2 is YNNKEL (reference sequence). This TCR was sampled from a woman in her twenties or thirties who had recovered from COVID-19. Sequencing used PBMCs or T cells enriched from blood (not recorded which). The genes are TRBV3-1 (or the pseudogene TRBV3-2) and TRBJ1-2; unclear D gene. The CDR3 nucleotides are TGTGCCAGCAGCCAAGATAATCACCGAGGTACCTATGGCTACACCTTC. Protein: CASSQDNHRGTYGYTF.